The next 16 T cell receptor beta chains were all read from a single sample in a study of shared clonotypes between healthy human individuals. CD8 cells regarded as naive lacked CD45RO, were positively chosen for CCR7, and omitted terminally differentiated effector memory CD45RA+ cells. Repertoires were generated with immunoSEQ multiplex PCR, while TCRdb's copy carries only in-frame clones and drops some. The sample lists some 1,900,000 clones; around 96% were seen once. Sequenced input: naive CD8+ T cells sorted from blood. Source of these receptors: a man between 18 and 35 years old in good health.

This clone was observed once. The rearrangement joins TRBV9 to TRBJ2-2; 13 bases are shared with TRBD2. Germline V CDR1 and CDR2: SGDLS, YYNGEE. This CDR3 has 18 amino acids. V gave up 7 bases and J gave up 3 bases; unmatched junction bases: 12. The CDR3 DNA is TGTGCCAGCGAAGTCGGGACTAGCGGGAAGGTAGACACCGGGGAGCTGTTTTTT. Residues: CASEVGTSGKVDTGELFF.

The genes are TRBV27 and TRBJ1-1, with D possibly TRBD1 on 6 matching bases. V gave up 7 bases and J gave up 5 bases, with 14 bases separating them. This CDR3 has 13 residues. Germline loops: CDR1 MNHEY, CDR2 SMNVEV (reference sequence). As DNA, the CDR3 is TGTGCCAGCACGCCACAGGGTTGGACTGAAGCTTTCTTT. Translated: CASTPQGWTEAFF.

For this clone: Other DNA sequences in the sample encode the same CDR3. The rearrangement links TRBV7-9 to TRBJ2-5; D possibly corresponds to TRBD2 (5 bases). V dropped 0 bases and J dropped 5 bases, with 7 bases sitting between them. Per the germline V gene, CDR1 is SEHNR and CDR2 is FQNEAQ (reference sequence). The CDR3 loop spans 13 amino acids. CDR3 DNA sequence: TGTGCCAGCAGCTTAGCCCTAGCCGAGACCCAGTACTTC. Its protein is CASSLALAETQYF.

This chain joins TRBV5-6 and TRBJ2-7; a weak D match, TRBD2 (6 bases). The CDR3 is 17 amino acids. Trimming pared 0 bases from V and 0 bases from J, leaving 16 bases between. The V gene's germline CDR1 is SGHDT and CDR2 YYEEEE. The CDR3 DNA reads TGTGCCAGCAGCTTGGGGGCGACGGGACTCACCTCCTACGAGCAGTACTTC. Its translation is CASSLGATGLTSYEQYF.

The rearrangement joins TRBV4-3 to TRBJ1-1, with D unresolved. Trimming left V 0 bases short and J 0 bases short, with 8 bases between. The CDR3 is made up of 15 amino acids. Germline V gene sequence: CDR1 LGHNA, CDR2 YSLEER. The CDR3 DNA reads as TGCGCCAGCAGCCAAGATATGGGAATGAACACTGAAGCTTTCTTT. It encodes CASSQDMGMNTEAFF.

The chain joins TRBV13 to TRBJ2-1, with unresolved D. Trimming stripped 8 bases from V and 4 bases from J, with 9 bases between. The CDR3 loop spans 12 amino acids. Germline V gene sequence: CDR1 PRHDT, CDR2 FYEKMQ (reference sequence). CDR3 in amino acids: CASLTAYNEQFF. CDR3 sequence (DNA): TGTGCCAGCCTGACTGCATACAATGAGCAGTTCTTC.

Comments on this clone: This sample also contains other DNA sequences that code for the same CDR3. This sequence joins TRBV6-5 and TRBJ2-7; TRBD1 or TRBD2 may be the D gene (5 bases each). CDR1 and CDR2 (germline): MNHEY, SVGAGI. V lost 2 bases to trimming and J lost 1 base, with 6 bases between them. CDR3 length: 13 amino acids. The DNA of the CDR3 is TGTGCCAGCAGTTACGGGACGTCCTACGAGCAGTACTTC. It translates to CASSYGTSYEQYF.

V gene TRBV25-1 combines with J gene TRBJ1-2, with D possibly being TRBD1 (5 bases). Trimming removed 4 bases at V and 5 bases at J, with 17 bases between. Germline V gene sequence: CDR1 MGHDK, CDR2 SYGVNS. The CDR3 covers 15 residues. The CDR3 is CASSGGERDRYGYTF. The CDR3 bases are TGTGCCAGCAGTGGGGGGGAACGGGATCGGTATGGCTACACCTTC.

The chain couples TRBV13 to TRBJ2-7; D remains unclear. Germline loops: CDR1 PRHDT, CDR2 FYEKMQ (reference sequence). Trimming shortened V by 5 bases and J by 6 bases, and 11 bases separated the two germline ends. There are 12 residues in the CDR3. This chain's CDR3 is CASSPWQSEQYF. CDR3 coding DNA: TGTGCCAGCAGCCCCTGGCAGAGCGAGCAGTACTTC. Based on the CDR3 plus reference TRBV13 and TRBJ2-7, the full variable domain is AAGVIQSPRHLIKEKRETATLKCYPIPRHDTVYWYQQGPGQDPQFLISFYEKMQSDKGSIPDRFSAQQFSDYHSELNMSSLELGDSALYFCASSPWQSEQYFGPGTRLTVT.

This sequence joins TRBV2 and TRBJ2-4; D remains unclear. The CDR3 is made up of 13 amino acids. Germline CDR1 reads SNHLY; CDR2 reads FYNNEI. V gave up 8 bases and J gave up 5 bases, with 13 bases separating them. The CDR3 DNA reads TGTGCCAGCGGACCTCAAAATGAAAACATTCAGTACTTC. Its translation is CASGPQNENIQYF. Full variable domain (rest looked up from reference TRBV2 and TRBJ2-4): EPEVTQTPSHQVTQMGQEVILRCVPISNHLYFYWYRQILGQKVEFLVSFYNNEISEKSEIFDDQFSVERPDGSNFTLKIRSTKLEDSAMYFCASGPQNENIQYFGAGTRLSVL.

The chain combines TRBV19 with TRBJ2-7; D is possibly TRBD1 or TRBD2 (5 bases each). V lost 0 bases and J 6 bases, leaving 9 bases between the germline ends. Per the germline V gene, CDR1 is LNHDA and CDR2 is SQIVND (reference sequence). This CDR3 region has 13 residues. CDR3: CASSIDSGREQYF. The CDR3 bases are TGTGCCAGTAGTATAGATTCGGGACGCGAGCAGTACTTC.

This chain links TRBV27 with TRBJ1-1; 9 positions match TRBD1. J was trimmed by 5 bases and V by 0 bases; bases with no gene match: 4. The germline CDR1 and CDR2 sequences are MNHEY and SMNVEV (reference sequence). CDR3 length equals 15 residues. CDR3 in amino acids: CASSLSTGGITEAFF. CDR3 DNA: TGTGCCAGCAGTTTATCGACAGGGGGTATAACTGAAGCTTTCTTT.

This chain joins TRBV2 and TRBJ1-6; 9 bases line up with TRBD1. This CDR3 spans 15 amino acids. Germline trimming cut 6 bases from V and 9 bases from J; bases unmatched to any gene: 9. Germline CDR1 is SNHLY and CDR2 is FYNNEI. This CDR3 is CASSGTRDRASPLHF. CDR3 coding DNA: TGTGCCAGCAGCGGGACTCGGGACAGGGCTTCACCCCTCCACTTT.

The chain couples TRBV7-6 to TRBJ2-7; 8 nucleotides match TRBD2. Losses at the gene ends were 1 base for V and 1 base for J; bases not matched to a gene: 3. This CDR3 has 15 amino acids. CDR1 SGHVS and CDR2 FNYEAQ come from the germline V gene. This CDR3 is CASSLGRGASYEQYF. DNA of the CDR3: TGTGCCAGCAGCTTAGGGCGGGGGGCTTCCTACGAGCAGTACTTC.

The chain is built from TRBV27 and TRBJ1-6; unclear D gene. Germline assignment: CDR1 MNHEY and CDR2 SMNVEV (reference sequence). The CDR3 is 13 residues long. Trimming cost V 5 bases and J 6 bases, with 8 bases left between them. The CDR3 DNA reads as TGTGCCAGCAGTCTAGGACTTAATTCACCCCTCCACTTT. Translated: CASSLGLNSPLHF.

On this clone itself: This CDR3 is also generated by other DNA sequences in the sample. This chain connects TRBV7-8 to TRBJ2-7; D might be TRBD1 or TRBD2, each matching 5 bases. V was pared by 2 bases and J by 4 bases, with 9 bases between. CDR3 length: 13 residues. Germline CDR1 is SGHVS and CDR2 is FQNEAQ. CDR3 sequence (DNA): TGTGCCAGCAGCTTACGGGGACCTTACGAGCAGTACTTC. It is translated as CASSLRGPYEQYF.